This TCR beta chain was observed in a study of blood T cell repertoires in COVID-19. Study summary: Italy, Spain and the United States were the sources of the convalescent and acute COVID-19 samples. Sources were T cells, B-cell-depleted T cells, or PBMCs; the material itself was cDNA or gDNA.

Authors' analysis steps: Nucleated cell counts were estimated from reference gene primer amplification. Here immunoSEQ multiplex PCR was the method, and the copy in TCRdb shows in-frame clones only, minus some. That table gives V, J and clone size, and the DNA gave D and trimming. The sample gives over 70,000 clones, 80% to 90% of which show up once; 15% to 20% is in the top ten. CDR3 length equals 14 residues. Germline CDR1 reads MRHNA; CDR2 reads SNTAGT. V trimming: 5 bases; J trimming: 5 bases; junction bases outside the gene matches: 5. Sequencing input: peripheral blood. The genes are TRBV6-4 and TRBJ2-1; 8 nucleotides line up with TRBD1. This sequence was found in a human donor in a cohort sampled during active COVID-19. The CDR3: CASSQQGGNNEQFF. CDR3 sequence (DNA): TGTGCCAGCAGTCAACAGGGGGGTAACAATGAGCAGTTCTTC.